This note documents a single T cell receptor (beta chain) sequence. The CDR3 is made up of 16 amino acids. Germline loops: CDR1 MNHEY, CDR2 SVGAGI. V lost 2 bases, J lost 6 bases, and 8 bases stayed unmatched. The sample comes from a study of OX40 agonist ivuxolimab in advanced cancers. Clones were read by immunoSEQ multiplex PCR, and TCRdb kept only the in-frame ones, dropping some. Of 60,000 to 100,000 clones listed, around 87% are singletons. This rearrangement joins TRBV6-5 to TRBJ1-4, with TRBD1 matching 8 bases. The sequencing used CD4+ or CD8+ T cells sorted from blood, collected in a trial of the OX40 agonist ivuxolimab. The sequence derives from an adult with an advanced solid tumor such as melanoma, head and neck, liver or kidney cancer. The CDR3 region is CASSYRRTGWDEKLFF. For the CDR3, the DNA is TGTGCCAGCAGTTACCGGCGGACAGGGTGGGATGAAAAACTGTTTTTT.